This T cell receptor (beta chain) was observed in a study of response to subunit inactivated influenza vaccine. This clonotype came up a few times. The CDR3 has 14 amino acids. Germline CDR1 SEHNR, CDR2 FQNEAQ (reference sequence). The V end was cut by 5 bases, the J end by 1 base, with 11 bases between. Using its own MiXCR run on the RT-PCR reads, TCRdb lists one record per CDR3 protein. The table has under 200,000 distinct CDR3 sequences, roughly 12% seen once; the top ten hold about 29%. These same data were also listed under a study on T cells expressing NK-cell markers. Per that study: 5'RACE template switching with UMIs generated TCR beta cDNA.

The sequences come from CD8+ T cells sorted from PBMCs, collected about 11 days after vaccination. The clonotype comes from a man in his fifties or sixties who received an inactivated influenza vaccine. The rearrangement uses TRBV7-9 and TRBJ1-2, with D tentatively TRBD1 (5 bases). CDR3 bases: TGTGCCAGCAGCCCTCAGGGTAGTAACTATGGCTACACCTTC. Protein: CASSPQGSNYGYTF.